The clone carrying this T cell receptor (beta chain) was seen at least ten times. Using RNA transcripts as the source, TCR beta CDR3 regions were amplified. An initial round of RT-PCR targeting the TCR CDR3 relied on the HTBI primer set. TCRdb reprocessed the multiplex PCR reads via MiXCR and lists one record per CDR3 protein. The repertoire consists of about 110,000 distinct CDR3 sequences, with 15% to 20% occurring once and the leading ten covering around 42%. The CDR3 has 14 amino acids. Germline-derived CDR1 and CDR2 are LNHDA and SQIVND (reference sequence). With 4 bases removed from V and 7 bases from J, the gap between germline ends came to 13 bases. This record belongs to a study of T cells in Graves' hyperthyroidism and ophthalmopathy.

The TCR sequence derives from a woman aged 45-65 years with Graves' hyperthyroidism. V gene TRBV19 combines with J gene TRBJ2-2; perhaps TRBD2 as D (6 bases). What was sequenced was blood. This CDR3 is CASSRDFENGELFF. In nucleotides, the CDR3 is TGTGCCAGTAGTAGGGACTTTGAAAACGGGGAGCTGTTTTTT. Full variable domain (missing parts from reference TRBV19 and TRBJ2-2): DGGITQSPKYLFRKEGQNVTLSCEQNLNHDAMYWYRQDPGQGLRLIYYSQIVNDFQKGDIAEGYSVSREKKESFPLTVTSAQKNPTAFYLCASSRDFENGELFFGEGSRLTVL.